These 20 T cell receptor beta chains were sequenced from one sample in a study of control samples from healthy donors and cancer patients. Sequencing used immunoSEQ multiplex PCR; TCRdb keeps in-frame clones, though not all of them. The sample contains 130,000 to 150,000 clones, 80% to 95% of which appear only once. The sample comprised blood. These receptors were taken from a man aged 30 to 45 in good health.

V is TRBV19 and J is TRBJ2-2, with D perhaps assigned TRBD1 or TRBD2 (5 bases each). Trimming cost V 6 bases and J 2 bases, with 13 bases left between them. The germline V gene has CDR1 LNHDA and CDR2 SQIVND (reference sequence). The CDR3 has 15 amino acids. The CDR3 here is CASRGGTANTGELFF. CDR3 coding DNA: TGTGCCAGTAGGGGTGGGACCGCCAACACCGGGGAGCTGTTTTTT.

J is TRBJ1-2 and V is TRBV19, with a tentative D call TRBD1 (6 bases). The CDR3 spans 15 residues. V lost 5 bases and J 6 bases, leaving 19 bases between the germline ends. Per germline, CDR1 LNHDA and CDR2 SQIVND (reference sequence). CDR3 protein: CASSAPTGLGDGYTF. In DNA form, the CDR3 reads TGTGCCAGTAGTGCCCCAACAGGGTTGGGGGATGGCTACACCTTC.

The V and J genes are TRBV5-4 and TRBJ1-1; the D is unclear. Germline-derived CDR1 and CDR2 are SGHNT and YYREEE (reference sequence). There are 13 residues in the CDR3. Between the trimmed V and J ends, which lost 4 bases and 2 bases, there was a span of 9 bases. The CDR3 bases are TGTGCCAGCAGCCTGGCAATCAACACTGAAGCTTTCTTT. Protein product: CASSLAINTEAFF.

The genes are TRBV18 and TRBJ2-3; either TRBD1 or TRBD2 may fit D (6 bases each). The V gene lost 4 bases and the J gene lost 0 bases, with 14 bases spanning the gap. This CDR3 has 16 residues. The germline CDR1 and CDR2 sequences are KGHSH and LQKENI. For the CDR3, the DNA is TGTGCCAGCTCACAAATGTGGGGGGCGAGCACAGATACGCAGTATTTT. This encodes CASSQMWGASTDTQYF.

The V gene is TRBV9, the J gene TRBJ1-6; possible D gene TRBD1, 5 bases. The CDR3 covers 12 residues. The ends were cut back, 4 bases at V and 14 bases at J, with 13 bases in the middle. Germline CDR1 and CDR2: SGDLS and YYNGEE. Here the CDR3 reads CASSLGDGSLHF. The CDR3 DNA is TGTGCCAGCAGCCTCGGGGACGGATCCCTCCACTTT.

The chain recombines TRBV11-2 with TRBJ2-3; TRBD2 is a possible D gene (5 bases). Per germline, CDR1 SGHAT and CDR2 FQNNGV. This CDR3 has 14 amino acids. V gave up 5 bases and J gave up 4 bases, with 13 bases separating them. The CDR3 DNA reads TGTGCCAGCAGCGCCTTACGACTACCAGATACGCAGTATTTT. It encodes CASSALRLPDTQYF.

The J gene is TRBJ1-1, the V gene TRBV29-1; 7 bases are shared with TRBD1. Germline assignment: CDR1 SQVTM and CDR2 ANQGSEA. Trimming removed 2 bases from V and 4 bases from J; junction bases left unmatched: 4. CDR3 length equals 13 residues. The CDR3 DNA is TGCAGCGTTGAATCGACAGGGATCACTGAAGCTTTCTTT. Protein: CSVESTGITEAFF. The full variable domain, in which reference TRBV29-1 and TRBJ1-1 provide the parts outside the CDR3, is SAVISQKPSRDICQRGTSLTIQCQVDSQVTMMFWYRQQPGQSLTLIATANQGSEATYESGFVIDKFPISRPNLTFSTLTVSNMSPEDSSIYLCSVESTGITEAFFGQGTRLTVV.

The chain has TRBV29-1 and TRBJ1-4; D remains unclear. Looked up from germline, CDR1 is SQVTM and CDR2 is ANQGSEA. The V end was cut by 4 bases, the J end by 6 bases, with 9 bases between. CDR3 length: 12 amino acids. CDR3 sequence reads: CSVVGSDEKLFF. CDR3 DNA sequence: TGCAGCGTTGTAGGGTCAGATGAAAAACTGTTTTTT.

The rearrangement joins TRBV5-6 to TRBJ2-7; tentatively, D is TRBD2 (5 bases). V lost 0 bases and J lost 2, with 12 bases in between. Germline V lookup: CDR1 SGHDT, CDR2 YYEEEE. CDR3 length equals 15 residues. The CDR3 DNA reads as TGTGCCAGCAGCTTGGTTTCCGGAGGCCCCTACGAGCAGTACTTC. It specifies CASSLVSGGPYEQYF. Full variable domain (outside the CDR3, taken from reference TRBV5-6 and TRBJ2-7): DAGVTQSPTHLIKTRGQQVTLRCSPKSGHDTVSWYQQALGQGPQFIFQYYEEEERQRGNFPDRFSGHQFPNYSSELNVNALLLGDSALYLCASSLVSGGPYEQYFGPGTRLTVT.

CDR3 coding DNA: TGTGCCAGCACCTCAAGGACAGGGTATGAAGCTTTCTTT. This gives the protein CASTSRTGYEAFF. The rearrangement links TRBV5-6 to TRBJ1-1; 8 bases line up with TRBD1. The CDR3 extends over 13 amino acids. Germline loops: CDR1 SGHDT, CDR2 YYEEEE. V shed 6 bases and J 7 bases; nucleotides not matched to a gene: 8.

This chain uses TRBV7-3 with TRBJ2-7; D unresolved. In germline, CDR1 is SGHTA, CDR2 FQGTGA. Trimming pared 10 bases from V and 0 bases from J, leaving 16 bases between. The CDR3 totals 14 residues. The CDR3 sequence: CAKVGGAISYEQYF. The DNA for the CDR3 is TGTGCCAAAGTGGGTGGCGCGATCTCCTACGAGCAGTACTTC.

The rearrangement uses TRBV7-9 and TRBJ2-1; tentative D call: TRBD1 (6 bases). The V end lost 6 bases, the J end lost 4 bases, and 13 bases lay between the germline ends. Germline V gene sequence: CDR1 SEHNR, CDR2 FQNEAQ (reference sequence). The CDR3 runs 14 residues. The CDR3 nucleotides read TGTGCCAGCAGACGGACAGCCCAATACAATGAGCAGTTCTTC. This gives the protein CASRRTAQYNEQFF.

Concerning this clone itself: Germline and junction disagree at one end, which may indicate a read error. The chain links TRBV29-1 to TRBJ2-4; D ambiguous. Germline values: CDR1 SQVTM, CDR2 ANQGSEA. CDR3 length: 15 amino acids. The CDR3: CSVEGLVPAKNIQYF. The CDR3 DNA reads TGCAGCGTCGAAGGGCTAGTCCCAGCCAAAAACATTCAGTACTTC.

This clone was counted once. The chain couples TRBV6-1 to TRBJ1-1, with D uncertain. The germline V and J ends were trimmed by 1 base and 3 bases, with 6 bases remaining between them. This CDR3 is 13 amino acids long. CDR1 and CDR2 (germline): MNHNS, SASEGT. CDR3 nucleotides: TGTGCCAGCAGTGAAGAGGCTGACACTGAAGCTTTCTTT. It specifies CASSEEADTEAFF.

This chain joins TRBV7-7 and TRBJ2-7; D may be TRBD1 (6 bases). The V and J ends lost 5 bases and 0 bases respectively, with 14 bases between them. CDR1 and CDR2 (germline): SSHAT, FNYEAQ (reference sequence). This CDR3 spans 15 amino acids. The CDR3 coding sequence is TGTGCCAGCAGCATGGGGCAGGGACACTCCTACGAGCAGTACTTC. Amino acids: CASSMGQGHSYEQYF. The full variable domain, with the rest looked up from reference TRBV7-7 and TRBJ2-7, is GAGVSQSPRYKVTKRGQDVTLRCDPISSHATLYWYQQALGQGPEFLTYFNYEAQPDKSGLPSDRFSAERPEGSISTLTIQRTEQRDSAMYRCASSMGQGHSYEQYFGPGTRLTVT.

The chain has TRBV2 and TRBJ2-1; weak D call: TRBD1 (7 bases). Germline CDR1 and CDR2: SNHLY and FYNNEI. V was shortened by 6 bases and J by 9 bases, with 18 bases between the two germline ends. This CDR3 has 14 amino acids. The chain's CDR3 is CASRGGQVQGEQFF. The CDR3 nucleotides are TGTGCCAGCAGGGGAGGACAGGTCCAGGGTGAGCAGTTCTTC. The full variable domain, with the rest looked up from reference TRBV2 and TRBJ2-1, is EPEVTQTPSHQVTQMGQEVILRCVPISNHLYFYWYRQILGQKVEFLVSFYNNEISEKSEIFDDQFSVERPDGSNFTLKIRSTKLEDSAMYFCASRGGQVQGEQFFGPGTRLTVL.

This rearrangement joins TRBV2 to TRBJ1-3, with 8 bases matching TRBD1. Trimming at V came to 1 base and at J to 4 bases, leaving 6 bases not matched to a gene. This CDR3 has 16 residues. Germline assignment: CDR1 SNHLY and CDR2 FYNNEI. The CDR3 region is CASSEERTGWGNTIYF. For the CDR3, the DNA is TGTGCCAGCAGTGAAGAAAGGACAGGGTGGGGAAACACCATATATTTT.

V and J are TRBV19 and TRBJ2-1; the D gene is possibly TRBD1 (6 bases). CDR1 is LNHDA, CDR2 SQIVND, per germline (reference sequence). The CDR3 loop spans 12 amino acids. The CDR3 loop is CAAGESANEQFF. CDR3 in DNA: TGTGCAGCAGGGGAATCGGCGAATGAGCAGTTCTTC.

The chain is built from TRBV3-1 (or the pseudogene TRBV3-2) and TRBJ2-7; D remains unclear. The CDR3 has 12 amino acids. Germline-derived CDR1 and CDR2 are LGHDT and YNNKEL (reference sequence). V dropped 0 bases and J dropped 5 bases, with 5 bases sitting between them. The CDR3, as DNA: TGTGCCAGCAGCCAAGATCGCCACGAGCAGTACTTC. Its translation is CASSQDRHEQYF.

The chain is built from TRBV27 and TRBJ2-1; 10 bases line up with TRBD2. Germline lookup yields CDR1 MNHEY and CDR2 SMNVEV (reference sequence). V shed 1 base and J 6 bases; nucleotides not matched to a gene: 12. The CDR3 runs 18 residues. The CDR3 nucleotides read TGTGCCAGCAGTTTATTTTCTAGCGGGGGCCCCTTATTCAATGAGCAGTTCTTC. This gives the protein CASSLFSSGGPLFNEQFF.